This T cell receptor (beta chain) originates from a study of blood T cell repertoires in COVID-19. Whole-study context: Researchers got acute and convalescent COVID-19 samples from the United States, Italy and Spain. Nucleic acid was either cDNA or gDNA, and it came from T cells, B-cell-depleted T cells, or PBMCs.

Germline-derived CDR1 and CDR2 are DFQATT and SNEGSKA (reference sequence). V gave up 3 bases and J gave up 2 bases, with 8 bases separating them. There are 12 residues in the CDR3. Authors' methods: Reference gene primer amplification gave nucleated cell count estimates. The assay was immunoSEQ multiplex PCR, and TCRdb's table has in-frame clones only and misses some. V and J calls and clone size are copied from that table; D and trimming were computed from the DNA. The table lists more than 100,000 clones, 82% of them singletons. The chain has TRBV20-1 and TRBJ2-7; D call uncertain. The receptor was derived from a woman aged 70-85 years with acute or convalescent COVID-19. Sequencing used peripheral blood. The CDR3 loop reads CSASPTTYEQYF. CDR3 DNA: TGCAGTGCTAGTCCGACAACCTACGAGCAGTACTTC.